This T cell receptor beta chain came from a study of glioma-infiltrating T cells (dated by TCRdb to about 2016). Context from the whole study: Glioma tissue, non-neoplastic brain tissue and matched peripheral blood mononuclear cells were used as sources from which TCR alpha- and beta-chain repertoires were sequenced. To measure how far tissue and blood T-cell populations diverged, each tissue-infiltrating repertoire was compared against the peripheral blood repertoire of the same patient. The paired cohort comprised three low-grade glioma patients, 8 or 9 primary glioblastoma patients and three non-glioma patients contributing non-neoplastic brain tissue.

The iRepertoire nested amplicon-rescue multiplex PCR (arm-PCR) platform was used to amplify TCR alpha and beta CDR3 regions from RNA. The input for one-step reverse transcription and amplification was about 100-400 ng of tissue mRNA or PBMC total RNA. Following bead purification, Illumina adapters were added through a secondary multiplex PCR, and the libraries were then gel-purified between 200 and 400 bp. Libraries carried internal 6-nucleotide barcodes used for demultiplexing. Sequencing of the libraries was done on an Illumina MiSeq using 2x220 or 2x250 nucleotide paired-end reads. Per the original workflow: Paired reads were merged using FLASH 1.2.11 and aligned with BWA-MEM to the GRCh37 human genome, and TRA and TRB reads were then extracted. An IMGT-derived reference of cassette sequences and CDR3 motifs, with pseudogenes included, was used for V and J assignment. Three-frame translation of reads was performed, and productive CDR3s were defined as those with a C...FGXG motif and no stop codons. A clonotype was defined as a unique combination of a V-J cassette pair and a CDR3 amino acid sequence. Reads were filtered by Hamming distance, thresholded by each sample's sequence error rate in mapped regions. Clones were called with MiXCR by TCRdb after fastp trimmed the public reads at Q25, and only in-frame beta chains were retained. Identical CDR3 proteins give one entry, which carries the most common genes and DNA. TCRdb's processing, not the authors' own work, is the source of the V and J calls. Recorded for this sample are about 93,000 distinct CDR3 sequences; around 42% of them occurred a single time. The top ten clones comprise more than 30% of the sample.

The CDR3 sequence holds 13 residues, the cysteine and phenylalanine included. Solely the CDR3 DNA is kept, with 39 bases framed from the first base. Via the germline V gene, CDR1 is MNHNS and CDR2 SASEGT. The germline ends are 17 bases apart after V is trimmed by 7 bases and J by 7 bases. The paper's findings and limits, for the study overall: Only a very small number of CDR3 sequences turned up in both tissue and blood, a result put down to high CDR3 diversity combined with limited sampling. Small numbers underpinned the group comparisons: roughly 8 glioblastoma patients, three low-grade glioma patients and three non-neoplastic patients. In non-neoplastic patients, VJ-independent divergence between tissue and blood fell below expectation, whereas in all gliomas, and especially in low-grade gliomas, the divergence rose above expectation.

Concerning this clonotype: Its antigen specificity is not known. Base qualities are not recorded, but no much larger clone differs from it by a single base.

The chain links TRBV6-1 with TRBJ2-7; TRBD2 might be the D gene, on 6 matching bases. Sequencing was done on a sample of glioma tissue, nonneoplastic brain tissue, or PBMCs (not recorded which). The TCR sequence derives from a human donor with low-grade glioma or glioblastoma, undergoing nonglioma brain surgery, or in good health (not recorded which). Read as DNA, the sequence is TGTGCCAGCATACGAAGTTCCGGGGGTGAGCAGTACTTC. It translates as CASIRSSGGEQYF.